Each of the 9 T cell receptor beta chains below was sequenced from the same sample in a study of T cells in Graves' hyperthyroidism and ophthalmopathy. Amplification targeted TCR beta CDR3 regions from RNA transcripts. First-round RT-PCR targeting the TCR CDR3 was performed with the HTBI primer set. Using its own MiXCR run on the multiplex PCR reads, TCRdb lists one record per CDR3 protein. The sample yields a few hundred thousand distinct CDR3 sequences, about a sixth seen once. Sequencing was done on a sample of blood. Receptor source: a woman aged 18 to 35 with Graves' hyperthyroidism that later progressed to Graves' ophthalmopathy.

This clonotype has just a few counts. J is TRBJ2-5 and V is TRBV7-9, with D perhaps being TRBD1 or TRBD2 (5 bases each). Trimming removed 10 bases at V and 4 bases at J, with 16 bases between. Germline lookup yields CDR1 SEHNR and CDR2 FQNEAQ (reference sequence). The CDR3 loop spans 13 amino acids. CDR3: CAIIRDPGETQYF. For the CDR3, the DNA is TGTGCCATAATCCGGGACCCGGGAGAGACCCAGTACTTC.

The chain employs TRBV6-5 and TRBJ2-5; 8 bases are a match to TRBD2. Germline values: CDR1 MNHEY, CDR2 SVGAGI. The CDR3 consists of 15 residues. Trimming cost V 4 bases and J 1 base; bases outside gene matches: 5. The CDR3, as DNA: TGTGCCAGCAGTTCCCTCGGGGGGGCCCAAGAGACCCAGTACTTC. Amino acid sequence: CASSSLGGAQETQYF.

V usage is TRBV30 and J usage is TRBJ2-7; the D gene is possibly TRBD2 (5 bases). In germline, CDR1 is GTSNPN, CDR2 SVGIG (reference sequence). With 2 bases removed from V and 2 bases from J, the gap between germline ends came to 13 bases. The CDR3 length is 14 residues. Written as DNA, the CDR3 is TGTGCCTGGAGTCGATGGGGAGATCCCTACGAGCAGTACTTC. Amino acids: CAWSRWGDPYEQYF.

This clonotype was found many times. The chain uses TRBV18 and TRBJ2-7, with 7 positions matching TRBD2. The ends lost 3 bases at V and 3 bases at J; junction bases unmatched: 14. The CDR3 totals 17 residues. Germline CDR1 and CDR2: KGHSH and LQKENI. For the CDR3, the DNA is TGTGCCAGCTCACCGGTAGGTGGTAGCGGGTCTTTCTACGAGCAGTACTTC. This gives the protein CASSPVGGSGSFYEQYF. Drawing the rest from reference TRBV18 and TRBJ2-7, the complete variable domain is NAGVMQNPRHLVRRRGQEARLRCSPMKGHSHVYWYRQLPEEGLKFMVYLQKENIIDESGMPKERFSAEFPKEGPSILRIQQVVRGDSAAYFCASSPVGGSGSFYEQYFGPGTRLTVT.

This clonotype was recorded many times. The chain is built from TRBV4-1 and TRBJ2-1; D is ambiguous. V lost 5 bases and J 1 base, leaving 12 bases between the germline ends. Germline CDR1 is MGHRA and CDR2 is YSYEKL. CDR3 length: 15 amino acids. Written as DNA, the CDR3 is TGCGCCAGCAGCAGCCAACGACTGTCCTACAATGAGCAGTTCTTC. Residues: CASSSQRLSYNEQFF.

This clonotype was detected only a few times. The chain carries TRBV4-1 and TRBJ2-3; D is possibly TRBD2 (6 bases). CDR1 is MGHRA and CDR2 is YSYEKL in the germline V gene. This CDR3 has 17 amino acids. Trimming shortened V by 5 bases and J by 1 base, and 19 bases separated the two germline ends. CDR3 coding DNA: TGCGCCAGCAGCTCGGGACTCCTAGGAAGTCGCACAGATACGCAGTATTTT. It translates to CASSSGLLGSRTDTQYF.

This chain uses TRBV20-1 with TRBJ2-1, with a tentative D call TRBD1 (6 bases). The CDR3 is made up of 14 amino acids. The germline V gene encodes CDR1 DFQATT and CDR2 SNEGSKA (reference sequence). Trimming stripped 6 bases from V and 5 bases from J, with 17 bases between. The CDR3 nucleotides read TGCAGTGCCACAACAGGGCGGGTACACAATGAGCAGTTCTTC. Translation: CSATTGRVHNEQFF.

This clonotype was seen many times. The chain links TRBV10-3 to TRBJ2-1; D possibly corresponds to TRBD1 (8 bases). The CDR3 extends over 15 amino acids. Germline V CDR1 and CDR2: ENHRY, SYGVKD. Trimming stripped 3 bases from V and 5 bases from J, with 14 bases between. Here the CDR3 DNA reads TGTGCCATCAGTGAAAGACAGGGGAGGGACAATGAGCAGTTCTTC. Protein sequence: CAISERQGRDNEQFF.

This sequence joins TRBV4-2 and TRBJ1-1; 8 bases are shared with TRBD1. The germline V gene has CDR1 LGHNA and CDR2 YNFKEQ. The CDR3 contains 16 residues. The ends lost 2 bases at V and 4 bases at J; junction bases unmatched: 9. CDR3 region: CASSQFLGQGGTEAFF. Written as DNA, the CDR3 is TGTGCCAGCAGCCAATTCTTAGGACAGGGCGGCACTGAAGCTTTCTTT.